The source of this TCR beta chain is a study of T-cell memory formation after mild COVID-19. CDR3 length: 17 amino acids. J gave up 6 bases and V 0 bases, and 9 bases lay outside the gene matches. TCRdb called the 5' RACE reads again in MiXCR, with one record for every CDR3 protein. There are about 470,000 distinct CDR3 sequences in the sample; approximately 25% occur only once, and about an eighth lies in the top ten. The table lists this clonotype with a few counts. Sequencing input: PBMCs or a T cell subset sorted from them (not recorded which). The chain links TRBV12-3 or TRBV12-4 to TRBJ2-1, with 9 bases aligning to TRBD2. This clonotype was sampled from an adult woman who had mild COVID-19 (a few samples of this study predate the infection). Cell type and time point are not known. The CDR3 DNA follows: TGTGCCAGCAGTTTAGCGAGTCTAGCGGGGCTCTTCAATGAGCAGTTCTTC. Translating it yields CASSLASLAGLFNEQFF.